Sequencing of this TCR beta chain was carried out in a study of beta chain features in type 1 diabetes. As regards this clone: Its antigen is unidentified.

There are 15 residues in the CDR3. From germline, CDR1 is MNHEY and CDR2 SVGAGI. Trimming removed 2 bases at V and 2 bases at J, with 13 bases between. The authors reverse transcribed all of the isolated RNA, so sequencing captured expressed TCRB transcripts. Sequencing used immunoSEQ multiplex PCR; TCRdb keeps in-frame clones, though not all of them. The top ten hold roughly 2.2% of the sample, which has fewer than 65,000 clones, around three fifths seen once. Study results and limitations: Whether HLA type affects TCRB rearrangement stayed undetermined in the present work. VDJ junctions from patients with type 1 diabetes contained fewer insertions and more deletions. Moderately but significantly shorter TCRB CDR3s were found in Type 1 diabetes patients in all four CD4+ subsets.

The origin of this receptor is a woman younger than 30 in good health. This chain joins TRBV6-5 and TRBJ2-7; perhaps TRBD2 as D (6 bases). Sequencing was done on a sample of Tregs from blood. CDR3 amino acids: CASSYRAGRAYEQYF. DNA for the CDR3: TGTGCCAGCAGTTACAGAGCGGGCCGTGCCTACGAGCAGTACTTC.